The T cell receptor beta chain under discussion was sequenced for a study of metastatic and nonmetastatic thyroid tumors. Original analysis: Construction of a distant-metastasis classifier for papillary thyroid cancer relied on CDR3 differences across clinicopathological groups. TCRdb re-analyzed the PCR reads through MiXCR. Clone size and V and J calls follow TCRdb, not the original study. The table has about 62,000 clones, roughly 4% seen once. Germline assignment: CDR1 MNHEY and CDR2 SVGAGI. There are 13 residues in the CDR3. The V gene lost 6 bases and the J gene lost 5 bases, with 13 bases spanning the gap. Treatment of any kind had been given to no patient before thyroid surgery.

This clonotype was sampled from a female donor with papillary thyroid cancer or a benign thyroid nodule (not recorded which). Some clones in this sample may be carry-over from other donors' samples. The specimen sequenced was blood. This rearrangement joins TRBV6-5 to TRBJ1-2; no clear D gene. The CDR3 sequence is CASSLGVGYGYTF. CDR3 nucleotide sequence: TGTGCCAGCAGCTTAGGAGTAGGTTATGGCTACACCTTC.